This T cell receptor beta chain was sequenced in a study of blood T cell repertoires in COVID-19. Study context: Spain, Italy and the United States supplied samples that represented acute and convalescent COVID-19. The cDNA or gDNA used as material had been derived from T cells, B-cell-depleted T cells, or PBMCs.

Germline CDR1 and CDR2: SGHVS and FNYEAQ. V dropped 5 bases and J dropped 10; count of bases not matched to a gene: 13. The CDR3 has 16 residues. Sequenced by immunoSEQ multiplex PCR; TCRdb stores in-frame clones only, minus some. The sample consists of tens of thousands of clones, over 70% of them appearing once. The sequencing input was peripheral blood. This clonotype was obtained from a woman aged 45-60 years with acute or convalescent COVID-19. The J gene is TRBJ1-6, the V gene TRBV7-6, with 8 bases aligning to TRBD1. CDR3 in DNA: TGTGCCAGCAGCCCCCGAGGACAGGGCTTGGGCTCACCCCTCCACTTT. It translates to CASSPRGQGLGSPLHF.